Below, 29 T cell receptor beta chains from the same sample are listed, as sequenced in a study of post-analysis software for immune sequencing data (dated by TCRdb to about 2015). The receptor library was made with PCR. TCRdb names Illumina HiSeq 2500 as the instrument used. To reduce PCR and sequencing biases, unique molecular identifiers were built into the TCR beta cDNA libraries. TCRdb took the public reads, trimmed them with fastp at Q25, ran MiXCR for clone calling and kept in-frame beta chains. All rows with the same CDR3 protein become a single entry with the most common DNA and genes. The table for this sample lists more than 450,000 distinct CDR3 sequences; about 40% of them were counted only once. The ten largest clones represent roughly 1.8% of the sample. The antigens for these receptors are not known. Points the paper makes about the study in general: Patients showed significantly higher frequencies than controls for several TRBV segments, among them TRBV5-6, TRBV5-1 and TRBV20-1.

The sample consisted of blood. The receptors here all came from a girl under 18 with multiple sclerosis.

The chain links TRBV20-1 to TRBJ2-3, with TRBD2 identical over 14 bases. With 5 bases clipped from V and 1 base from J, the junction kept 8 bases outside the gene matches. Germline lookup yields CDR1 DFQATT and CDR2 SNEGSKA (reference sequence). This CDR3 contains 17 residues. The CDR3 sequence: CSAPRTSGRYRTDTQYF. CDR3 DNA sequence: TGCAGTGCTCCGAGGACTAGCGGGAGGTATCGCACAGATACGCAGTATTTT.

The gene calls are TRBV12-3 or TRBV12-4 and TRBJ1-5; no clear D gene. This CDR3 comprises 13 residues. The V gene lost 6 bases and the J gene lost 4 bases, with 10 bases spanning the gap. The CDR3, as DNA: TGTGCCAGCAGATTTACGGAGAATCAGCCCCAGCATTTT. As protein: CASRFTENQPQHF.

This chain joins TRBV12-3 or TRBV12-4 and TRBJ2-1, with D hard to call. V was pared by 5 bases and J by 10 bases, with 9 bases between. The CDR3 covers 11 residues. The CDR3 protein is CASSERREQFF. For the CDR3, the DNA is TGTGCCAGCAGTGAGAGGCGGGAGCAGTTCTTC.

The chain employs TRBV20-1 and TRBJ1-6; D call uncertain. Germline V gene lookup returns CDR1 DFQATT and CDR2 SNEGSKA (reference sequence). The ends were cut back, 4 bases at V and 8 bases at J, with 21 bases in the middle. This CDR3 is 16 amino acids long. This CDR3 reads CSAITAVKGIDSPLHF. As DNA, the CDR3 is TGCAGTGCTATTACCGCAGTCAAGGGAATTGATTCACCCCTCCACTTT.

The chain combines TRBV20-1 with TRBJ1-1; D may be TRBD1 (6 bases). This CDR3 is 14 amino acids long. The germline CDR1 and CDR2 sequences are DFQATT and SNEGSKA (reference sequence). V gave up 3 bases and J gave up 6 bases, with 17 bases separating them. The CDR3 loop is CSARSIQGYAEAFF. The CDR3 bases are TGCAGTGCTAGGTCGATACAGGGTTACGCTGAAGCTTTCTTT.

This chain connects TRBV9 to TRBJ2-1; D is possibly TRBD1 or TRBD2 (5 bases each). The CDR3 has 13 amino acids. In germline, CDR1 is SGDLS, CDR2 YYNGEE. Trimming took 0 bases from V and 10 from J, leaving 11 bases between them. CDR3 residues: CASSVEGRDEQFF. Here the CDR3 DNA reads TGTGCCAGCAGCGTAGAGGGTAGGGACGAGCAGTTCTTC.

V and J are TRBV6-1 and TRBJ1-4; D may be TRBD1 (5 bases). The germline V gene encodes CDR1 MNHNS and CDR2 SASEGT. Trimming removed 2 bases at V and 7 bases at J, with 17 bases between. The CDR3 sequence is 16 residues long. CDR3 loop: CASSESPRGAGEKLFF. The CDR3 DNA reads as TGTGCCAGCAGTGAAAGCCCTCGCGGGGCGGGTGAAAAACTGTTTTTT.

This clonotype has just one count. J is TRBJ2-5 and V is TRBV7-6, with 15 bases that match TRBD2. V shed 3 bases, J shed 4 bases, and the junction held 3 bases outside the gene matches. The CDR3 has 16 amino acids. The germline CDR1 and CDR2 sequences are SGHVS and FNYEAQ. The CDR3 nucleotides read TGTGCCAGCAGCTTTCCGGGACTAGCGGGGGGAGAGACCCAGTACTTC. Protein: CASSFPGLAGGETQYF.

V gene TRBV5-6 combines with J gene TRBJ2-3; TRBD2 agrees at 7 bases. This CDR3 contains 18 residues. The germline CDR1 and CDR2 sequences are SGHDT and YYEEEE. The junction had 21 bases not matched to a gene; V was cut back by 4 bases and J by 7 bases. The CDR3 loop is CASSPTILREATSHTQYF. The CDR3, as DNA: TGTGCCAGCAGCCCAACTATCCTACGGGAGGCCACCAGCCATACGCAGTATTTT.

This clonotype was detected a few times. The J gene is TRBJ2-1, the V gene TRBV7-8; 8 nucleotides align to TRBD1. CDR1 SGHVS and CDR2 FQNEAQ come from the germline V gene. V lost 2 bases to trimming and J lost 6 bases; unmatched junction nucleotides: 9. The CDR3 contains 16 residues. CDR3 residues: CASSLPGGTGPNEQFF. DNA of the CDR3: TGTGCCAGCAGCTTACCAGGGGGGACAGGACCCAATGAGCAGTTCTTC.

DNA for the CDR3: TGTGCCAGAGTGCCTAGCGGAGACAATGAGCAGTTCTTC. It translates to CARVPSGDNEQFF. The gene calls are TRBV6-5 and TRBJ2-1; TRBD2 matches 7 bases. V was clipped by 9 bases and J by 5 bases; unmatched bases: 7. The germline V gene has CDR1 MNHEY and CDR2 SVGAGI. This CDR3 spans 13 amino acids.

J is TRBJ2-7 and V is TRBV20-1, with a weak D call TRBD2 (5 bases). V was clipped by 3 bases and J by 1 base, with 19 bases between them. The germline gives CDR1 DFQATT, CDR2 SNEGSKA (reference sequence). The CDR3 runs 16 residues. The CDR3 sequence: CSARPRITRGSYEQYF. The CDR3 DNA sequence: TGCAGTGCTAGGCCGCGCATTACTAGAGGGTCCTACGAGCAGTACTTC.

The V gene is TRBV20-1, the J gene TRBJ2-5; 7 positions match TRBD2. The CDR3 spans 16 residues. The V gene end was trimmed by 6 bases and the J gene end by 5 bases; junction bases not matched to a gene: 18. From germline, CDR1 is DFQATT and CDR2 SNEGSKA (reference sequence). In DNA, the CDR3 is TGCAGTGCCCTCCTCTGGGAGGGCCCGGCTATGGAGACCCAGTACTTC. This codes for CSALLWEGPAMETQYF.

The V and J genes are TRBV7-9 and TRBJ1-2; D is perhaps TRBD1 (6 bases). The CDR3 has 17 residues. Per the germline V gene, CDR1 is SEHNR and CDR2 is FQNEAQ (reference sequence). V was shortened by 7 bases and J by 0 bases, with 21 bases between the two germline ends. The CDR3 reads CASNREITGLANYGYTF. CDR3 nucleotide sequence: TGTGCCAGCAACCGAGAGATCACAGGGTTGGCTAACTATGGCTACACCTTC.

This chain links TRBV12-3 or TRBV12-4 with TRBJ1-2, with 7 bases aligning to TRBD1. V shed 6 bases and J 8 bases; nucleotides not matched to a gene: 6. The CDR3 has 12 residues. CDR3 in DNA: TGTGCCAGCAGCCCGACAGGGAGAGGCTACACCTTC. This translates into CASSPTGRGYTF.

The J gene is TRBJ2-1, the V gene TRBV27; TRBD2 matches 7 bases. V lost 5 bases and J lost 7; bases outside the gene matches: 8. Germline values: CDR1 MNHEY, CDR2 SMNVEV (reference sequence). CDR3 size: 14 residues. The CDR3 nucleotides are TGTGCCAGCAGTCCCCTTAGACTAGCTAATGAGCAGTTCTTC. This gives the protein CASSPLRLANEQFF.

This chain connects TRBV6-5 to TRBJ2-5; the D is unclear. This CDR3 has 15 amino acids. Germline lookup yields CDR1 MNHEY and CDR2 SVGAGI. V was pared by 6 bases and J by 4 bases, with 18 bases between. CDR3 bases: TGTGCCAGCAGCTTAGGCGCTAGGGTTGGAGAGACCCAGTACTTC. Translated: CASSLGARVGETQYF.

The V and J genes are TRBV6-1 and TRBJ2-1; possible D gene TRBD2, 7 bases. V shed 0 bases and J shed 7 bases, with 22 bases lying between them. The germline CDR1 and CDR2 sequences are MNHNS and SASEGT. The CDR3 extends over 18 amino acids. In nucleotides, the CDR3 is TGTGCCAGCAGTGAAGCGCTTCTGGGGGGGGCGATTCGGAATGAGCAGTTCTTC. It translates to CASSEALLGGAIRNEQFF.

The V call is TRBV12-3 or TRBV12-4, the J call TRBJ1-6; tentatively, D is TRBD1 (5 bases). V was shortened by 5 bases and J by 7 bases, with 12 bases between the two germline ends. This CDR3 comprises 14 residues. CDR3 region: CASSEGSSNSPLHF. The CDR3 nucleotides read TGTGCCAGCAGTGAGGGGAGTTCCAATTCACCCCTCCACTTT.

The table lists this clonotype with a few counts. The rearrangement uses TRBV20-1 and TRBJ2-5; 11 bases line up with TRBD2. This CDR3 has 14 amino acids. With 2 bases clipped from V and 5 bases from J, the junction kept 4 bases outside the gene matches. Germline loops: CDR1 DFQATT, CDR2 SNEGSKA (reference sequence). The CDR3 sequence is CSARLAGGRETQYF. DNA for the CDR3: TGCAGTGCTAGACTAGCGGGGGGCAGGGAGACCCAGTACTTC.

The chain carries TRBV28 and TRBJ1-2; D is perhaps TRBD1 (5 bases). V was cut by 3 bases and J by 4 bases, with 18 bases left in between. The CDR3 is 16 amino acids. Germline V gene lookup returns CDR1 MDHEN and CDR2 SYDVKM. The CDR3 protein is CASSFGGENGVYGYTF. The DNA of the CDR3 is TGTGCCAGCAGTTTTGGGGGGGAGAACGGAGTCTATGGCTACACCTTC.

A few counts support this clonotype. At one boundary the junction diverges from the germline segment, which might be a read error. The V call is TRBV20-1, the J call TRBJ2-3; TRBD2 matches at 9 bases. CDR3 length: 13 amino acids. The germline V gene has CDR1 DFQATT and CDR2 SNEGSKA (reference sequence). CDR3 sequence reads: CSPRTSGTDTQYF. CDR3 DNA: TGCAGTCCTAGGACTAGCGGCACAGATACGCAGTATTTT.

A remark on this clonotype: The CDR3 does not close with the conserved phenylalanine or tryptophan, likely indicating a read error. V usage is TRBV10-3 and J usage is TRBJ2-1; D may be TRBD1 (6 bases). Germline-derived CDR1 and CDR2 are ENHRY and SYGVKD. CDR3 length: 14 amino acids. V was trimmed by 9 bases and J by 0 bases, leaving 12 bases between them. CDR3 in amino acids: CAMAPTGSYNEQFL. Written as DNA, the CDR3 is TGTGCCATGGCCCCGACAGGCTCCTACAATGAGCAGTTCCTC.

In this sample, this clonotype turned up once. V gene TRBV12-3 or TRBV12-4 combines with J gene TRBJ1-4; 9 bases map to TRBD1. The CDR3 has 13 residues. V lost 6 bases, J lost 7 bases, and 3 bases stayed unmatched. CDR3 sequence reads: CASRDRGGEKLFF. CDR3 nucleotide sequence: TGTGCCAGCAGGGACAGGGGTGGTGAAAAACTGTTTTTT.

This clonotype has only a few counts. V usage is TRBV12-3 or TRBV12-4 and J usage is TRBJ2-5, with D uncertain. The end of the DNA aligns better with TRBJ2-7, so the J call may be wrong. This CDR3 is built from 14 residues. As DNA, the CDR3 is TGTGCCAGCAGCCCCCAAACAGCGTCCCACGAGCAGTACTTC. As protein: CASSPQTASHEQYF.

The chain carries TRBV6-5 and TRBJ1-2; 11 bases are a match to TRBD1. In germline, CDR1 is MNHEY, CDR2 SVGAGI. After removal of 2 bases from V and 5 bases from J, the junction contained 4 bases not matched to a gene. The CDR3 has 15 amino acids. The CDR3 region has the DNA TGTGCCAGCAGTTACCGGGGACAGGGGGTATATGGCTACACCTTC. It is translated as CASSYRGQGVYGYTF.

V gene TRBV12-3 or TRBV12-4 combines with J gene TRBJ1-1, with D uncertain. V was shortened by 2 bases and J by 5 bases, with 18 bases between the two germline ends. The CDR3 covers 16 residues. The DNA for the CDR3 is TGTGCCAGCAGTTTAAGCCCGATCCGGGAAGGGACTGAAGCTTTCTTT. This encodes CASSLSPIREGTEAFF.

CDR3 nucleotide sequence: TGTGCCAGCAGCCATCGACAGGGAAGCTATGGCTACACCTTC. Residues: CASSHRQGSYGYTF. The chain links TRBV3-1 to TRBJ1-2; 7 bases fit TRBD1. Germline assignment: CDR1 LGHDT and CDR2 YNNKEL (reference sequence). The CDR3 covers 14 residues. V was clipped by 3 bases and J by 4 bases; unmatched bases: 5.

Here the CDR3 reads CASSEPREGGSYEQYF. The CDR3 bases are TGTGCCAGCAGTGAACCCCGTGAGGGTGGGTCCTACGAGCAGTACTTC. The chain couples TRBV27 to TRBJ2-7; D is perhaps TRBD2 (5 bases). Per germline, CDR1 MNHEY and CDR2 SMNVEV (reference sequence). The CDR3 has 16 amino acids. V was cut by 5 bases and J by 1 base, with 18 bases left in between.